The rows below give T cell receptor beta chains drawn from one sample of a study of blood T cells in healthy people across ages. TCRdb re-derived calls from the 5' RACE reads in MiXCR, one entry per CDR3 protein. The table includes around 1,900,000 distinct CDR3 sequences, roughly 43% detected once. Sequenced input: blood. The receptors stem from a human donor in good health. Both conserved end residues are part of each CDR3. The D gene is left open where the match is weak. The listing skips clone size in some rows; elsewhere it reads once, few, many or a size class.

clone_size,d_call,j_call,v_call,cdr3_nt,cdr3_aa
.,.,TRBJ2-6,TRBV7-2,TGTGCCAGCAGCGAAACCGTATATGGGGCCAACGTCCTGACTTTC,CASSETVYGANVLTF
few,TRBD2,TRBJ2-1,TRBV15,TGTGCCACCAGCAGACCACTGGACTCGACTAGCGGGGTAAACTACAATGAGCAGTTCTTC,CATSRPLDSTSGVNYNEQFF
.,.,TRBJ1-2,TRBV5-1,TGCGCCAGCAGCTTGGAGCCGAGGGAAGGCTACACCTTC,CASSLEPREGYTF
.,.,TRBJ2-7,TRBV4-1,TGCGCCAGCAGCCAAATCGGGGGAAGCTCGAGGGCCTACGAGCAGTACTTC,CASSQIGGSSRAYEQYF
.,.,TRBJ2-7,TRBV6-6,TGTGCCAGCAAGCTGAGCAGATACAATGAGCAGTACTTC,CASKLSRYNEQYF
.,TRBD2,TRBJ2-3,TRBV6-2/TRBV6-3,TGTGCCAGCAGTCCTGGCCAGCGGGGGGCCCACACAGATACGCAGTATTTT,CASSPGQRGAHTDTQYF
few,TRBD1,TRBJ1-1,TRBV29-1,TGCAGCGTTGAAAGACAGGGTATGAACACTGAAGCTTTCTTT,CSVERQGMNTEAFF
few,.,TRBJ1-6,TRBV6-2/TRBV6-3,TGTGCCAGCAGTTACAAAGGACGGAGCTCCTATAATTCACCCCTCCACTTT,CASSYKGRSSYNSPLHF
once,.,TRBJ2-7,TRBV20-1,TGTAGTGCTAGATCACCCGGGACAAACAGGAATGAGCAGTACTTC,CSARSPGTNRNEQYF
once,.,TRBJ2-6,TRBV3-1,TGTGCCAGCAGCCCGACCTTAAGCTCTGGGGCCAACGTCCTGACTTTC,CASSPTLSSGANVLTF
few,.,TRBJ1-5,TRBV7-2,TGTGCCAGCAGCTTAGCGGCCATGGCCTATCAGCCCCAGCATTTT,CASSLAAMAYQPQHF
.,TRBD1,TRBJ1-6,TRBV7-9,TGTGCCAGCAGCTCGATGACAGGGACGAGGGCCCTCCACTTT,CASSSMTGTRALHF
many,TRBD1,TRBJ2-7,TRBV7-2,TGTGCCAGCAGCCCGGGACAGGGGGCCCACGAGCAGTACTTC,CASSPGQGAHEQYF
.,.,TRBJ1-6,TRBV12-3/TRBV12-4,TGTGCCAGCAGTGGGGACGGTGATTCACCCCTCCACTTT,CASSGDGDSPLHF
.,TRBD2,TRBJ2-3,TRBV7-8,TGTGCCAGCAGCTTAAAGTTAGCGGGGGGAACTAGCACAGATACGCAGTATTTT,CASSLKLAGGTSTDTQYF
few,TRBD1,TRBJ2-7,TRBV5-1,TGCGCCAGCAGCGTAATACCGGGACAGGATAACTACGAGCAGTACTTC,CASSVIPGQDNYEQYF
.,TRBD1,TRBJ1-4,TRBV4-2,TGTGCCAGCAGCTTCCCGGCAGGGGGGGTTGAAAAACTGTTTTTT,CASSFPAGGVEKLFF
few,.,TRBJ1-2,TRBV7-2,TGTGCCAGCAGGGAGACCGGGGTCGGCGGCTACACCTTC,CASRETGVGGYTF
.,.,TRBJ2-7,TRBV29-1,TGCAGCGTTGGGGTTCGCGAGGGGGTTCTATACGAGCAGTACTTC,CSVGVREGVLYEQYF
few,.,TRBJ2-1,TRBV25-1,TGTGCCAGCAGTGAATATTTCCACGCAGGTCAACCTTACAATGAGCAGTTCTTC,CASSEYFHAGQPYNEQFF
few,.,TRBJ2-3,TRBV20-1,TGCAGTGCTGGGACGGGGGCCTTAACCACAGATACGCAGTATTTT,CSAGTGALTTDTQYF
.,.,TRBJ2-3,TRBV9,TGTGCCAGCAGCGTAGAGGGGGTGTATTCAGATACGCAGTATTTT,CASSVEGVYSDTQYF
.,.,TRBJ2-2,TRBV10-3,TGTGCCATCAGGGATGTGGGAAACACCGGGGAGCTGTTTTTT,CAIRDVGNTGELFF
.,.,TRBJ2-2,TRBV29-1,TGCAGCGTTGAAGACGAACTCAGGCCGAACACCGGGGAGCTGTTTTTT,CSVEDELRPNTGELFF
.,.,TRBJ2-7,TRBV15,TGTGCCACCAGCAGAGATGTATTCCGGGAGCAGTACTTC,CATSRDVFREQYF
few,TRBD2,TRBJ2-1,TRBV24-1,TGTGCCACCAGTGATTTCTATGTCCCCGGCCTAGCGGGGGGAAATTACAATGAGCAGTTCTTC,CATSDFYVPGLAGGNYNEQFF
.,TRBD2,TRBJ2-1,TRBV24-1,TGTGCCACCAGTGATCCAGGACTAGCGGGGGGGCTTAGGGATGAGCAGTTCTTC,CATSDPGLAGGLRDEQFF
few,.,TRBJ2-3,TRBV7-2,TGTGCCAGCAGCTTAGTCCCCCACACAGATACGCAGTATTTT,CASSLVPHTDTQYF
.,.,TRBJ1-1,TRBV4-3,TGCGCCAGCAGCCAAGACGGTAGGGGAGTGAACACTGAAGCTTTCTTT,CASSQDGRGVNTEAFF
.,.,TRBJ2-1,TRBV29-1,TGCAGCGTCGCTAACTGGGGGATCAACAATGAGCAGTTCTTC,CSVANWGINNEQFF
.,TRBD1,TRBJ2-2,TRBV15,TGTGCCACCAGCAGCCCCCGGGACAGGGTGACCCACACCGGGGAGCTGTTTTTT,CATSSPRDRVTHTGELFF
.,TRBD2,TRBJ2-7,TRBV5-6,TGTGCCAGCAGCGATTCTAGCGGGGGGCTCGAGCAGTACTTC,CASSDSSGGLEQYF
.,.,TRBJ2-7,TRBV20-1,TGCAGTGCCCCCGCAGATCAGGGGACCTTCTACGAGCAGTACTTC,CSAPADQGTFYEQYF
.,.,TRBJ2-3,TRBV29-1,TGCAGCGTGCTGCCAAGCACAGATACGCAGTATTTT,CSVLPSTDTQYF
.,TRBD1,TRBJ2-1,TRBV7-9,TGTGCCAGCAGCTTATGGGGGGACAGGGCTTACAATGAGCAGTTCTTC,CASSLWGDRAYNEQFF
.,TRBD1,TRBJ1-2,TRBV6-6,TGTGCCAGCAGTTACCCCGGGACAGGGAAAAGACTTGACGGCTACACCTTC,CASSYPGTGKRLDGYTF
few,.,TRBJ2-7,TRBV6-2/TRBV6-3,TGTGCCAGCAGTTATAGGTCGGCCGGAGCCCACTACGAGCAGTACTTC,CASSYRSAGAHYEQYF
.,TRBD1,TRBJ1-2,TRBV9,TGTGCCAGCAGCGTCCGGGACAGCAATTCGGGAGACTATGGCTACACCTTC,CASSVRDSNSGDYGYTF
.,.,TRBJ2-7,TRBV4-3,TGCGCCAGCAGTCCCGAGCTGGGGACCTACGAGCAGTACTTC,CASSPELGTYEQYF
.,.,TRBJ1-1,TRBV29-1,TGCAGCGTTGACCCCGGGGACACTGAAGCTTTCTTT,CSVDPGDTEAFF
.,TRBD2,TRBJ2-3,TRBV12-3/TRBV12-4,TGTGCCAGCAGTTTAGAGGGACTAGCGTGGGATACGCAGTATTTT,CASSLEGLAWDTQYF